This T cell receptor (beta chain) originates from a study of T cell changes during pregnancy in multiple sclerosis. The table came from immunoSEQ multiplex PCR; TCRdb's copy has only in-frame clones and leaves some out. This repertoire shows 35,000 to 45,000 clones, more than 85% found once; its top ten account for under 0.5%. The V end lost 0 bases, the J end lost 3 bases, and 11 bases lay between the germline ends. From germline, CDR1 is SGHNT and CDR2 YENEEA. The CDR3 contains 16 residues. The starting material was CD4+ T cells from peripheral blood mononuclear cells, obtained in the second trimester of pregnancy. This sequence originates from a female donor in good health, enrolled as a control in a pregnancy study. The chain couples TRBV11-3 to TRBJ2-2; possibly TRBD1 for D (5 bases). The CDR3 loop is CASSLDFGAYTGELFF. The CDR3 DNA is TGTGCCAGCAGCTTAGATTTTGGGGCCTACACCGGGGAGCTGTTTTTT.